This record concerns one T cell receptor (beta chain) sequence. V dropped 7 bases and J dropped 5 bases, with 21 bases sitting between them. CDR3 size: 15 residues. Per the germline V gene, CDR1 is SGHVS and CDR2 is FNYEAQ. These data originate in a study of T cell repertoires in cytomegalovirus infection. MiXCR was run by TCRdb on the reads, yielding one entry per CDR3 protein. The sample contains 150,000 to 200,000 distinct CDR3 sequences, over 13% of which appear only once. V and J are TRBV7-6 and TRBJ2-7, with no clear D. The TCR originated in a human donor in good health (CMV status not recorded). Some clones in this sample may be carry-over from other donors' samples. The material sequenced was PBMCs. The CDR3 bases are TGTGCCAGCATCCCCCGCGAAGCAAGGGTCGACGAGCAGTACTTC. Translating gives CASIPREARVDEQYF.